These T cell receptor beta chains were read from a single sample in a study of T-cell reconstitution after alpha-beta-depleted transplantation in children. TCRdb reanalysed the PCR reads using MiXCR and keeps one entry per CDR3 protein. The data contain some 600,000 distinct CDR3 sequences, roughly 13% of them singletons. The sample was PBMCs, mostly from graft donor cells, taken 360 days after TCRalphabeta/CD19-depleted stem cell transplant. The receptors were gathered from a male patient aged 10 to 17 who had a stem cell transplant for acute myeloid leukemia, so the T cells may come from the graft donor. The CDR3 runs from the conserved cysteine through the conserved F or W. A D gene is named only where the DNA matches it firmly. Rows give clone size only sometimes, using once, few, many, or a class for an expanded clone.

D	J	size	V	DNA	CDR3
-	TRBJ1-2	-	TRBV3-1	TGTGCCAGCAGCCAGATAAGCAGGGGTTTGGGCGGCTACACCTTC	CASSQISRGLGGYTF
-	TRBJ1-4	few	TRBV6-2/TRBV6-3	TGTGCCAGCAGTTACTCTTCGGGGACGACTAATGAAAAACTGTTTTTT	CASSYSSGTTNEKLFF
TRBD1	TRBJ2-5	-	TRBV6-2/TRBV6-3	TGTGCCAGCAGCCGACTTCCCCAGGGACAGCAAGAGACCCAGTACTTC	CASSRLPQGQQETQYF
TRBD2	TRBJ2-2	few	TRBV7-3	TGTGCCAGCAGCCCCCCCGCGACTAGCGGGAGGCACGGGGAGCTGTTTTTT	CASSPPATSGRHGELFF
-	TRBJ2-2	few	TRBV28	TGTGCCAGCAGTTTCGGGAGAATCACCGGGGAGCTGTTTTTT	CASSFGRITGELFF
TRBD2	TRBJ2-1	-	TRBV27	TGTGCCAGCAGTTTAACTAGCGGGGGTTTCTACAATGAGCAGTTCTTC	CASSLTSGGFYNEQFF
TRBD1	TRBJ2-1	many	TRBV5-6	TGTGCCAGCAGCATGGGGACAGGGGGCTACAATGAGCAGTTCTTC	CASSMGTGGYNEQFF
-	TRBJ2-5	-	TRBV5-5	TGTGCCAGCAGCAGGCCAGGACAAGAGACCCAGTACTTC	CASSRPGQETQYF
-	TRBJ2-7	-	TRBV6-5	TGTGCCAGCAGTTTTCGAGGGGATCCCTACGAGCAGTACTTC	CASSFRGDPYEQYF
TRBD2	TRBJ2-4	many	TRBV29-1	TGCAGCGTATTTAGCGGGGCCAAAAACATTCAGTACTTC	CSVFSGAKNIQYF
-	TRBJ2-5	few	TRBV29-1	TGCAGCGTCAGATCCTCCCCCCTAGTTAGCGGACCATTGGAGACCCAGTACTTC	CSVRSSPLVSGPLETQYF
-	TRBJ2-7	many	TRBV9	TGTGCCAGCAGCGTAGAAGGGGATATGTGGCGCGAGCAGTACTTC	CASSVEGDMWREQYF
-	TRBJ2-7	few	TRBV6-5	TGTGCCAGCAGTTACTCGGGGGGGGCGCCCTCCTACGAGCAGTACTTC	CASSYSGGAPSYEQYF
-	TRBJ2-6	many	TRBV27	TGTGCCAGCAGTCCTGACGGGTCTGGGGCCAACGTCCTGACTTTC	CASSPDGSGANVLTF
-	TRBJ2-7	many	TRBV7-9	TGTGCCAGCAGCTTTACAGGGTCGGGTGAGCAGTACTTC	CASSFTGSGEQYF
-	TRBJ2-7	few	TRBV7-9	TGTGCCAGCAGCTTAGAATCCACCTACGAGCAGTACTTC	CASSLESTYEQYF
-	TRBJ2-2	many	TRBV28	TGTGCCAGCAGTTTGAGCAGAGCAGCCGGGGAGCTGTTTTTT	CASSLSRAAGELFF
TRBD2	TRBJ2-5	few	TRBV28	TGTGCCAGCATGGGACTAGCGGGACGGGTTACTATTGAGACCCAGTACTTC	CASMGLAGRVTIETQYF
TRBD1	TRBJ1-5	once	TRBV28	TGTGCCAGCAGTCCCGGGACAGGGGGCCTCTATAGCAATCAGCCCCAGCATTTT	CASSPGTGGLYSNQPQHF
-	TRBJ2-3	-	TRBV14	TGTGCCAGCAGCCAAGGAGGACAGACGACGCAGTATTTT	CASSQGGQTTQYF
-	TRBJ1-1	few	TRBV28	TGTGCCAGCAGTTTATGGGACGGGAGGACTGAAGCTTTCTTT	CASSLWDGRTEAFF
TRBD1	TRBJ2-5	few	TRBV29-1	TGCAGCGTTATAGGGGGCGGAGAGACCCAGTACTTC	CSVIGGGETQYF
TRBD2	TRBJ2-7	many	TRBV7-2	TGTGCCAGCAGCTTTAGGACTAGCGGGAGAGACGAGCAGTACTTC	CASSFRTSGRDEQYF
-	TRBJ2-1	many	TRBV6-1	TGTGCCAGCAGTCCCGCGGGGCGCGATGAGCAGTTCTTC	CASSPAGRDEQFF
-	TRBJ2-2	few	TRBV7-3	TGTGCCAGCAGCTTATTTCAGGGAAGGACCGGGGAGCTGTTTTTT	CASSLFQGRTGELFF
-	TRBJ2-1	-	TRBV7-9	TGTGCCAGCAGCCCCGACCGCCCTTTCTACAATGAGCAGTTCTTC	CASSPDRPFYNEQFF
-	TRBJ2-6	many	TRBV28	TGTGCCAGCAGGACCCTTCTGTCCCTGTCGTCTGGGGCCAACGTCCTGACTTTC	CASRTLLSLSSGANVLTF
TRBD2	TRBJ2-5	-	TRBV9	TGTGCCAGCAGCGTAGGCCTAGCGGGTGCGGAGGAGACCCAGTACTTC	CASSVGLAGAEETQYF
-	TRBJ1-4	few	TRBV20-1	TGCAGTGCTAGGTACAGCCTTGGTGAAAAACTGTTTTTT	CSARYSLGEKLFF
-	TRBJ1-1	many	TRBV7-3	TGTGCCAGCAGCTTAACGGGCCTGGCGGACACTGAAGCTTTCTTT	CASSLTGLADTEAFF
-	TRBJ1-5	many	TRBV4-2	TGTGCCAGCAGCCAAGACGCGCACCCTGATTTGACCCAGCATTTT	CASSQDAHPDLTQHF
TRBD1	TRBJ2-3	few	TRBV20-1	TGCAGTGCCAGAGGTGAAGGGGGCATAGATACGCAGTATTTT	CSARGEGGIDTQYF
-	TRBJ1-1	few	TRBV29-1	TGCAGCGTTGGAAGGATCCTGAGGACTGAAGCTTTCTTT	CSVGRILRTEAFF
-	TRBJ2-1	few	TRBV19	TGTGCCAGTAGTATCCGAGGGCGCGGGTGGAATGAGCAGTTCTTC	CASSIRGRGWNEQFF
-	TRBJ2-3	-	TRBV28	TGTGCCAGCAGTCAAGGGGGGAGGGCCCTCACAGATACGCAGTATTTT	CASSQGGRALTDTQYF
-	TRBJ1-5	-	TRBV12-3/TRBV12-4	TGTGCCAGCAGTCTAGGGGGGGTGTATCAGCCCCAGCATTTT	CASSLGGVYQPQHF
-	TRBJ2-2	-	TRBV5-5	TGTGCCAGCAGCTTGTTAGTAGGGAACACCGGGGAGCTGTTTTTT	CASSLLVGNTGELFF
-	TRBJ2-6	-	TRBV4-1	TGCGCCAGCAGCCTAAGAGGGAGTGCGTACTCTGGGGCCAACGTCCTGACTTTC	CASSLRGSAYSGANVLTF
-	TRBJ1-4	-	TRBV6-1	TGTGCCAGCAGCAAGTGGACCGCCTCGAATGAAAAACTGTTTTTT	CASSKWTASNEKLFF
-	TRBJ2-7	many	TRBV12-3/TRBV12-4	TGTGCCAGCAGTTCGCGTCAAGGTGGTAAGACCGAGCAGTACTTC	CASSSRQGGKTEQYF
-	TRBJ2-1	-	TRBV7-2	TGTGCCAGCAGCTGGGTAGCGAGTTCTCCATACAATGAGCAGTTCTTC	CASSWVASSPYNEQFF
TRBD1	TRBJ2-7	-	TRBV25-1	TGTGCCAGCAGTCTCCTACCGGGACAGGGGGGTGAGCAGTACTTC	CASSLLPGQGGEQYF
-	TRBJ1-1	-	TRBV12-3/TRBV12-4	TGTGCCAGCAGTTTAGCGCCCAAGACTGCGAACACTGAAGCTTTGTTT	CASSLAPKTANTEALF
-	TRBJ2-2	-	TRBV28	TGTGCCAGCAGTTTATGGGGCTCGGACACCGGGGAGCTGTTTTTT	CASSLWGSDTGELFF
TRBD2	TRBJ2-7	many	TRBV6-5	TGTGCCAGCAGTTACCGGACTAGCGGGGCCCTATTAGAGCAGTACTTC	CASSYRTSGALLEQYF